This is a list of T cell receptor beta chains from one sample in a study of T cells in localized non-small cell lung cancer. Using immunoSEQ multiplex PCR, the repertoire was profiled, and TCRdb retains in-frame clones only, with some absent. The table lists 2,500 to 3,000 clones, around 25% of them singletons. Sequenced material: lung tumor tissue, taken before any cancer treatment. All receptors come from a male donor older than 55 with stage III lung adenocarcinoma. The CDR3 runs from the conserved cysteine through the conserved F or W. Fields, in order: J gene, V gene, clone size, D gene, CDR3 protein, CDR3 DNA. D genes are given only for firm matches. Size tells how often a clone was seen (once, few, many) or the class of an expanded clone, and some rows leave it out.

J gene: TRBJ2-6; V gene: TRBV11-3; clone size: -; D gene: -; CDR3 protein: CASSLGPSGSGANVLTF; CDR3 DNA: TGTGCCAGCAGCTTAGGTCCGTCAGGGTCTGGGGCCAACGTCCTGACTTTC
J gene: TRBJ2-1; V gene: TRBV11-3; clone size: many; D gene: TRBD2; CDR3 protein: CASSRTSGGALYNEQFF; CDR3 DNA: TGTGCCAGCAGCCGTACTAGCGGGGGCGCACTCTACAATGAGCAGTTCTTC
J gene: TRBJ2-2; V gene: TRBV7-6; clone size: -; D gene: -; CDR3 protein: CASSLGTGGYGELFF; CDR3 DNA: TGTGCCAGCAGCCTCGGGACGGGGGGCTACGGGGAGCTGTTTTTT
J gene: TRBJ2-5; V gene: TRBV7-8; clone size: -; D gene: TRBD1; CDR3 protein: CASSSGGAETQYF; CDR3 DNA: TGTGCCAGCAGCTCAGGGGGCGCCGAGACCCAGTACTTC
J gene: TRBJ1-2; V gene: TRBV30; clone size: -; D gene: -; CDR3 protein: CAWSFKNGYTF; CDR3 DNA: TGTGCCTGGAGCTTTAAGAATGGCTACACCTTC
J gene: TRBJ2-7; V gene: TRBV11-3; clone size: large; D gene: TRBD1; CDR3 protein: CASRETGGSHEQYF; CDR3 DNA: TGTGCCAGCAGGGAGACAGGGGGCTCGCACGAGCAGTACTTC
J gene: TRBJ2-5; V gene: TRBV12-5; clone size: large; D gene: -; CDR3 protein: CASGLITGRETQYF; CDR3 DNA: TGTGCTAGTGGTTTGATCACAGGGCGGGAGACCCAGTACTTC
J gene: TRBJ2-1; V gene: TRBV11-3; clone size: -; D gene: -; CDR3 protein: CASSLVAHSSYNEQFF; CDR3 DNA: TGTGCCAGCAGCTTAGTTGCTCACAGCTCCTACAATGAGCAGTTCTTC
J gene: TRBJ2-7; V gene: TRBV28; clone size: few; D gene: -; CDR3 protein: CASSFSGTRGYEQYF; CDR3 DNA: TGTGCCAGCAGTTTCTCCGGGACAAGAGGGTACGAGCAGTACTTC
J gene: TRBJ2-3; V gene: TRBV29-1; clone size: -; D gene: -; CDR3 protein: CSVVSGTDTQYF; CDR3 DNA: TGCAGCGTTGTCAGCGGCACAGATACGCAGTATTTT
J gene: TRBJ1-6; V gene: TRBV7-6; clone size: -; D gene: -; CDR3 protein: CASSSRGTNSPLHF; CDR3 DNA: TGTGCCAGCAGCTCAAGGGGGACTAATTCACCCCTCCACTTT
J gene: TRBJ2-5; V gene: TRBV14; clone size: -; D gene: -; CDR3 protein: CASSQGSAETQYF; CDR3 DNA: TGTGCCAGCAGCCAAGGAAGCGCAGAGACCCAGTACTTC
J gene: TRBJ2-7; V gene: TRBV28; clone size: -; D gene: TRBD1; CDR3 protein: CASRTTGGGYEQYF; CDR3 DNA: TGTGCCAGCAGAACGACAGGGGGCGGCTACGAGCAGTACTTC
J gene: TRBJ1-5; V gene: TRBV30; clone size: -; D gene: -; CDR3 protein: CAWSVEDRSNQPQHF; CDR3 DNA: TGTGCCTGGAGTGTGGAGGACCGTAGCAATCAGCCCCAGCATTTT
J gene: TRBJ1-1; V gene: TRBV11-3; clone size: -; D gene: -; CDR3 protein: CASSLPSTRTEAFF; CDR3 DNA: TGTGCCAGCAGCTTACCCAGCACCCGCACTGAAGCTTTCTTT
J gene: TRBJ1-1; V gene: TRBV19; clone size: few; D gene: TRBD1; CDR3 protein: CASSARTGEAFF; CDR3 DNA: TGTGCCAGTAGTGCCCGGACAGGTGAAGCTTTCTTT
J gene: TRBJ1-4; V gene: TRBV19; clone size: -; D gene: -; CDR3 protein: CASSIGTGLNEKLFF; CDR3 DNA: TGTGCCAGTAGTATAGGGACTGGTCTTAATGAAAAACTGTTTTTT
J gene: TRBJ2-3; V gene: TRBV7-6; clone size: medium-sized; D gene: -; CDR3 protein: CASIQRGMADTQYF; CDR3 DNA: TGTGCCAGCATCCAAAGGGGAATGGCAGATACGCAGTATTTT
J gene: TRBJ2-7; V gene: TRBV28; clone size: -; D gene: TRBD2; CDR3 protein: CASSLYGGGYEQYF; CDR3 DNA: TGTGCCAGCAGTTTATACGGGGGGGGATATGAGCAGTACTTC
J gene: TRBJ2-1; V gene: TRBV5-1; clone size: -; D gene: TRBD1; CDR3 protein: CASSLAGQHNEQFF; CDR3 DNA: TGCGCCAGCAGCTTGGCGGGACAGCACAATGAGCAGTTCTTC
J gene: TRBJ2-7; V gene: TRBV11-3; clone size: -; D gene: -; CDR3 protein: CASSLAGGRYEQYF; CDR3 DNA: TGTGCCAGCAGCCTCGCCGGGGGCCGCTACGAGCAGTACTTC
J gene: TRBJ1-2; V gene: TRBV19; clone size: -; D gene: -; CDR3 protein: CASSISPQGNYGYTF; CDR3 DNA: TGTGCCAGTAGTATTTCGCCACAGGGAAACTATGGCTACACCTTC
J gene: TRBJ1-3; V gene: TRBV19; clone size: -; D gene: TRBD1; CDR3 protein: CASSMGRQGSGNTIYF; CDR3 DNA: TGTGCCAGTAGTATGGGGCGACAGGGCTCTGGAAACACCATATATTTT
J gene: TRBJ2-3; V gene: TRBV11-3; clone size: -; D gene: -; CDR3 protein: CASSLERGPTDTQYF; CDR3 DNA: TGTGCCAGCAGCTTAGAGCGGGGGCCCACAGATACGCAGTATTTT
J gene: TRBJ2-5; V gene: TRBV5-1; clone size: -; D gene: TRBD1; CDR3 protein: CASDPGQGAEETQYF; CDR3 DNA: TGCGCCAGTGATCCGGGACAGGGAGCGGAAGAGACCCAGTACTTC
J gene: TRBJ2-7; V gene: TRBV11-3; clone size: medium-sized; D gene: -; CDR3 protein: CASGPGVNVYEQYF; CDR3 DNA: TGTGCCAGCGGGCCGGGGGTTAACGTCTACGAGCAGTACTTC
J gene: TRBJ1-5; V gene: TRBV29-1; clone size: -; D gene: -; CDR3 protein: CSVGGSNQPQHF; CDR3 DNA: TGCAGCGTTGGGGGGAGCAATCAGCCCCAGCATTTT
J gene: TRBJ1-1; V gene: TRBV6-8; clone size: few; D gene: -; CDR3 protein: CASHSEIFEAFF; CDR3 DNA: TGTGCCAGCCACAGCGAGATCTTTGAAGCTTTCTTT
J gene: TRBJ1-2; V gene: TRBV11-3; clone size: -; D gene: -; CDR3 protein: CASTPGSLTAGYGYTF; CDR3 DNA: TGTGCCAGCACCCCTGGCAGCCTCACCGCGGGCTATGGCTACACCTTC
J gene: TRBJ2-7; V gene: TRBV29-1; clone size: -; D gene: -; CDR3 protein: CSVLGVDGGNSYEQYF; CDR3 DNA: TGCAGCGTTTTAGGGGTCGACGGAGGGAACTCCTACGAGCAGTACTTC
J gene: TRBJ2-3; V gene: TRBV11-3; clone size: -; D gene: -; CDR3 protein: CASSLTGGEGGGTDTQYF; CDR3 DNA: TGTGCCAGCAGCTTGACCGGGGGCGAAGGGGGAGGCACAGATACGCAGTATTTT
J gene: TRBJ1-5; V gene: TRBV6-8; clone size: few; D gene: -; CDR3 protein: CASSVRVRDQPQHF; CDR3 DNA: TGTGCCAGCAGTGTTAGGGTTCGGGATCAGCCCCAGCATTTT
J gene: TRBJ2-1; V gene: TRBV11-3; clone size: -; D gene: -; CDR3 protein: CASSEGGGSYNEQFF; CDR3 DNA: TGTGCCAGCAGCGAGGGGGGAGGCTCCTACAATGAGCAGTTCTTC
J gene: TRBJ1-2; V gene: TRBV30; clone size: -; D gene: -; CDR3 protein: CAWKGQGFGYGYTF; CDR3 DNA: TGTGCCTGGAAGGGTCAGGGGTTCGGCTATGGCTACACCTTC
J gene: TRBJ1-3; V gene: TRBV9; clone size: few; D gene: -; CDR3 protein: CASSVGVAGNTIYF; CDR3 DNA: TGTGCCAGCAGCGTAGGGGTAGCCGGAAACACCATATATTTT
J gene: TRBJ2-3; V gene: TRBV6-8; clone size: few; D gene: -; CDR3 protein: CASSFSPLGEDTQYF; CDR3 DNA: TGTGCCAGCAGTTTCTCACCCTTGGGTGAAGATACGCAGTATTTT
J gene: TRBJ2-5; V gene: TRBV6-7; clone size: -; D gene: TRBD1; CDR3 protein: CASSYSRIRGPSETQYF; CDR3 DNA: TGTGCCAGCAGTTACAGCCGAATCAGGGGGCCATCAGAGACCCAGTACTTC
J gene: TRBJ2-5; V gene: TRBV11-3; clone size: medium-sized; D gene: TRBD2; CDR3 protein: CASSSGLAGGGETQYF; CDR3 DNA: TGTGCCAGCAGCTCGGGACTAGCCGGTGGGGGGGAGACCCAGTACTTC
J gene: TRBJ2-7; V gene: TRBV9; clone size: -; D gene: -; CDR3 protein: CASSGTDSYEQYF; CDR3 DNA: TGTGCCAGCAGTGGGACCGACTCCTACGAGCAGTACTTC
J gene: TRBJ2-7; V gene: TRBV25-1; clone size: -; D gene: TRBD1; CDR3 protein: CASSEMTGGRYEQYF; CDR3 DNA: TGTGCCAGCAGTGAAATGACAGGGGGTAGGTACGAGCAGTACTTC
J gene: TRBJ2-1; V gene: TRBV12-5; clone size: -; D gene: -; CDR3 protein: CASGLGAGTHNEQFF; CDR3 DNA: TGTGCTAGTGGTTTGGGTGCTGGGACCCACAATGAGCAGTTCTTC
J gene: TRBJ1-2; V gene: TRBV10-2; clone size: -; D gene: TRBD1; CDR3 protein: CASSESSTGAPDYGYTF; CDR3 DNA: TGCGCCAGCAGTGAGTCTTCTACAGGGGCGCCGGACTATGGCTACACCTTC
J gene: TRBJ2-5; V gene: TRBV5-1; clone size: -; D gene: TRBD2; CDR3 protein: CASSLQRGPAETQYF; CDR3 DNA: TGCGCCAGCAGCTTGCAGCGGGGGCCCGCGGAGACCCAGTACTTC